The rows below give T cell receptor beta chains drawn from one sample of a study of T cell responses to AZD1222 COVID-19 vaccine. Here immunoSEQ multiplex PCR was the method, and the copy in TCRdb shows in-frame clones only, minus some. The sample carries about 110,000 clones, roughly 90% recorded once. The sample consisted of peripheral blood, taken 28 days after the second AZD1222 dose. These receptor sequences come from an adult who received the AZD1222 COVID-19 vaccine. The CDR3 runs from the conserved cysteine through the conserved F or W. A D gene is named only where the DNA matches it firmly. For some rows the clone size is stated as once, few or many, or as a class when expanded; others skip it.

clone size	V gene	J gene	CDR3 length	D gene	CDR3 DNA	CDR3 protein
NA	TRBV3-1/TRBV3-2	TRBJ1-4	14	NA	TGTGCCAGCAGCCAAACGGGAGTCATGGAAAAACTGTTTTTT	CASSQTGVMEKLFF
NA	TRBV10-2	TRBJ2-7	15	TRBD2	TGCGCCAGCAGGAACACCGGGACTAGTTCCCACGAGCAGTACTTC	CASRNTGTSSHEQYF
NA	TRBV5-5	TRBJ1-5	14	TRBD1	TGTGCCAGCAGCTTCACAGGGGGCAATCAGCCCCAGCATTTT	CASSFTGGNQPQHF
NA	TRBV27	TRBJ1-4	14	NA	TGTGCCAACAGTTTTGAGGGTGCTAATGAAAAACTGTTTTTT	CANSFEGANEKLFF
NA	TRBV19	TRBJ2-4	13	NA	TGTGCCAGTAGTCACAAAGACGCGGCCATTCAGTACTTC	CASSHKDAAIQYF
few	TRBV3-1/TRBV3-2	TRBJ1-1	14	NA	TGTGCCAGCAGCCAAGGGGGAGCCAACACTGAAGCTTTCTTT	CASSQGGANTEAFF
NA	TRBV7-9	TRBJ2-5	14	NA	TGTGCCAGCAGCTTGCTGACAGCGGGAGAGACCCAGTACTTC	CASSLLTAGETQYF
NA	TRBV5-1	TRBJ1-2	16	TRBD1	TGCGCCAGCAGTACCTCAGGGGGGGGTAGCACCTATGGCTACACCTTC	CASSTSGGGSTYGYTF
NA	TRBV14	TRBJ2-1	16	TRBD2	TGTGCCAGCAGTCCGACTAGCGGTCCTTCCTACAATGAGCAGTTCTTC	CASSPTSGPSYNEQFF
NA	TRBV19	TRBJ1-2	16	NA	TGTGCCAGTAGTATGGGGGGGTCCACATTGCTCTATGGCTACACCTTC	CASSMGGSTLLYGYTF
few	TRBV4-1	TRBJ1-1	15	NA	TGCGCCAGCAGCGACGTCGGATACATGAACACTGAAGCTTTCTTT	CASSDVGYMNTEAFF
NA	TRBV3-1/TRBV3-2	TRBJ1-2	15	TRBD1	TGTGCCAGCAGCCAAATGACAGGGGGCTACTATGGCTACACCTTC	CASSQMTGGYYGYTF
NA	TRBV4-1	TRBJ2-1	13	TRBD2	TGCGCCAGCAGCCAAGGAAGGGAGGGTGAGCAGTTCTTC	CASSQGREGEQFF
NA	TRBV6-5	TRBJ1-2	15	TRBD1	TGTGCCACCGGTGGGTCGAGACAGGGGAAGTATGGCTACACCTTC	CATGGSRQGKYGYTF
NA	TRBV19	TRBJ1-3	15	NA	TGTGCCAGTAGTATCGTCAGGAGCTCTGGAAACACCATATATTTT	CASSIVRSSGNTIYF
NA	TRBV10-3	TRBJ1-6	15	NA	TGTGCCATCAGAAACACCACAACGGGTAATTCACCCCTCCACTTT	CAIRNTTTGNSPLHF
NA	TRBV7-9	TRBJ1-1	13	NA	TGTGCCAGCAGCTCTCCAGGGGCCACTGAAGCTTTCTTT	CASSSPGATEAFF
NA	TRBV6-1	TRBJ1-6	13	NA	TGTGCCAGCAGTGAAGCGGGGAGATCACCCCTCCACTTT	CASSEAGRSPLHF
NA	TRBV6-1	TRBJ2-7	16	TRBD1	TGTGCCAGCAGTGAATCCGGGACAGGGGGACCCTACGAGCAGTACTTC	CASSESGTGGPYEQYF
NA	TRBV13	TRBJ2-7	12	NA	TGTGCCAGCAGCATAGCCGGGCGCGAGCAGTACTTC	CASSIAGREQYF
NA	TRBV15	TRBJ2-7	15	TRBD2	TGTGCCACCAGCAGAACCGGGACTACGCCCTACGAGCAGTACTTC	CATSRTGTTPYEQYF
NA	TRBV11-3	TRBJ2-3	14	NA	TGTGCCAGCAGCTTAGGACAAGGCACAGATACGCAGTATTTT	CASSLGQGTDTQYF
NA	TRBV14	TRBJ2-3	13	NA	TGTGCCAGCAGCCAGGTGGACTTTGGTACGCAGTATTTT	CASSQVDFGTQYF
NA	TRBV30	TRBJ2-3	14	TRBD2	TGTGCCTGGAGTAGCGGGAGGGCCACAGATACGCAGTATTTT	CAWSSGRATDTQYF
NA	TRBV5-1	TRBJ2-3	15	NA	TGCGCCAGCAGCCAGGACGGCTCGAGCACAGATACGCAGTATTTT	CASSQDGSSTDTQYF
NA	TRBV6-1	TRBJ2-1	15	NA	TGTGCCAGCAGTGAATACGGGGAGAGGTACAATGAGCAGTTCTTC	CASSEYGERYNEQFF
NA	TRBV5-5	TRBJ1-5	12	NA	TGTGCCAGCCAAAAGGCGGATCAGCCCCAGCATTTT	CASQKADQPQHF
NA	TRBV29-1	TRBJ1-1	15	TRBD1	TGCAGCGTTAACCCGGCCAGGGGGAGGAACACTGAAGCTTTCTTT	CSVNPARGRNTEAFF